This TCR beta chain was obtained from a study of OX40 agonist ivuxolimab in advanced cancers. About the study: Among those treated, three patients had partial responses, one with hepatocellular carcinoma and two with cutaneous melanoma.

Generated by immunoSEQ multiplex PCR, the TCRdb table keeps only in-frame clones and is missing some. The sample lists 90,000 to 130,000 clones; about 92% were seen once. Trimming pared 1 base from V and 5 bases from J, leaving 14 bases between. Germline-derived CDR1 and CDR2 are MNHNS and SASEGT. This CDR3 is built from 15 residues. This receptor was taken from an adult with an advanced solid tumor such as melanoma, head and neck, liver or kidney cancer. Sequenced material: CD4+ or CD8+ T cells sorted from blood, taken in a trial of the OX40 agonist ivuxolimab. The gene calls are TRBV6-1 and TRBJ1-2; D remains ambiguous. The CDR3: CASSEGSVHQYGYTF. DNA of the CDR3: TGTGCCAGCAGTGAAGGGTCGGTTCATCAGTATGGCTACACCTTC.